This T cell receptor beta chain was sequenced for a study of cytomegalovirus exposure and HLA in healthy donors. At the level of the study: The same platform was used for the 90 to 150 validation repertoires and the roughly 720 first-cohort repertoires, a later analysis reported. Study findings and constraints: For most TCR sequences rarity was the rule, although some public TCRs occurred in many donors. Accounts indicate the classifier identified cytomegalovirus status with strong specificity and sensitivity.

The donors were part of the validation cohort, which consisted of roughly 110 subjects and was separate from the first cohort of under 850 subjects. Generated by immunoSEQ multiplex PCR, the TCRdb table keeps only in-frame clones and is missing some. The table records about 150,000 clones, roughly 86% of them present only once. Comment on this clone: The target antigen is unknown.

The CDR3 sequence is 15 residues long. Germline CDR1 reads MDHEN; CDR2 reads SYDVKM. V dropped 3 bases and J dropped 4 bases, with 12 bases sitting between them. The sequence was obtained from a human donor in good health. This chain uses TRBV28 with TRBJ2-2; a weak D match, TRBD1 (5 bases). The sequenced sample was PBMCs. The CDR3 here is CASSLGQVGTGELFF. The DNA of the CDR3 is TGTGCCAGCAGTTTGGGGCAGGTTGGCACCGGGGAGCTGTTTTTT.